This note documents a single T cell receptor beta chain sequence. What it binds is unknown. These data come from a study of Ad26.COV2.S vaccination and SARS-CoV-2 variants. As for the study in general: Vaccine-arm donor from the placebo-controlled COV1001 Ad26.COV2.S trial. Study-wide results and limits: Possible underestimation of total T cell responses by the TCR breadth and depth analyses was noted.

Treatment meaning: 19 received Ad26.COV2.S at low or high dose, single or two shots; roughly five received placebo; per-sample allocation not given. The samples date from day 63 after the first vaccine or placebo injection. Boston provided a donor who was an adult aged 18-55 years. CDR1 is SEHNR and CDR2 is FQNEAQ in the germline V gene (reference sequence). J gave up 6 bases and V 5 bases, and 10 bases lay outside the gene matches. This CDR3 is built from 15 residues. Data came from immunoSEQ multiplex PCR; TCRdb stores just in-frame clones and leaves some out. This table holds 250,000 to 300,000 clones, more than 70% found once.

The rearrangement uses TRBV7-9 and TRBJ2-3; 8 bases are shared with TRBD2. The TCR sequence derives from a person aged 18-60 years who received the Ad26.COV2.S COVID-19 vaccine or a placebo. The starting material was peripheral blood, obtained in a trial of Ad26.COV2.S vaccine versus placebo. The CDR3 is CASSRDFPGGDTQYF. The CDR3 DNA follows: TGTGCCAGCAGCCGGGACTTCCCGGGGGGGGATACGCAGTATTTT.